The rows below give T cell receptor beta chains drawn from one sample of a study of OX40 agonist ivuxolimab in advanced cancers. The table came from immunoSEQ multiplex PCR; TCRdb's copy has only in-frame clones and leaves some out. The table records 80,000 or so clones, 85% to 90% of them present only once. The material sequenced was CD4+ or CD8+ T cells sorted from blood, taken in a trial of the OX40 agonist ivuxolimab. The receptors originated from an adult with an advanced solid tumor such as melanoma, head and neck, liver or kidney cancer. Both conserved end residues are trimmed from each CDR3.

>13|TRBV14|TRBJ2-7
ASSQGTGAAYEQY
>13|TRBV7-9|TRBJ2-7
ASSLGLAATYEQY
>13|TRBV6-6|TRBJ1-5
ASSYLRVEDQPQH
>11|TRBV6-6|TRBJ1-2
ASSSVAYHGYT
>12|TRBV28|TRBJ2-7
ASISGQGIHEQY
>10|TRBV5-5|TRBJ2-2
ASSQPPGELF
>14|TRBV9|TRBJ2-2
ASSVGAPGGTGELF
>12|TRBV19|TRBJ2-7
ASSIGGGTYEQY
>13|TRBV19|NA
ASSITGVIAYEQY
>12|TRBV5-4|TRBJ2-7
ASSLGQGANEQY
>11|TRBV28|TRBJ1-5
ASNFGGSQPQH
>14|TRBV5-1|TRBJ2-7
ASSLAAKGINYEQY
>10|TRBV19|TRBJ2-3
ASSIGTDTQY
>12|TRBV4-2|TRBJ2-2
ASSQEQGTGELF
>13|TRBV19|TRBJ1-6
ASGQGSLYNSPLH
>16|TRBV5-1|TRBJ2-3
ASSLRQVLLTSTDTQY
>16|TRBV4-1|TRBJ2-5
ASSQDAIAGAYQETQY
>11|TRBV30|TRBJ1-3
AWSSRSGNTIY
>13|TRBV5-6|TRBJ2-5
ASSLGTSGRETQY
>13|TRBV5-4|TRBJ2-7
ASSQKQGAKDEQY
>12|TRBV5-5|TRBJ1-1
ASSLGKSNTEAF
>12|TRBV6-5|TRBJ1-2
ASSDGSKVYGYT
>9|TRBV6-1|TRBJ1-3
ASRQRNRGY
>14|TRBV6-6|TRBJ2-7
ASSSFLAAPTYEQY
>13|TRBV5-1|TRBJ2-2
ASSQGAINTGELF
>13|TRBV11-3|TRBJ2-7
ASSEDRQLYGEQY
>11|TRBV5-4|TRBJ2-7
ASSSTETYEQY
>12|TRBV11-2|TRBJ1-1
ASGRQGQNTEAF
>17|TRBV30|TRBJ1-1
AWKGVGFEQGRLNTEAF